This T cell receptor beta chain was documented in a study of cytomegalovirus exposure and HLA in healthy donors. From germline, CDR1 is SGDLS and CDR2 YYNGEE. The CDR3 totals 12 residues. V shed 4 bases and J shed 7 bases, with 12 bases lying between them. A remark on this clone: Its antigen is not identified.

In the PCR, 60 Vbeta and 13 Jbeta primers were used. Assay: immunoSEQ multiplex PCR; the TCRdb copy retains only in-frame clones and omits some. The sample lists roughly 130,000 clones, just over 65% occurring once. Notes on the study in general: A later analysis found common viral pathogens apparently linked to several of the most significant clusters. Later on, a genetic analysis was performed. It linked a missense variant in DCLRE1C with V- and J-gene trimming of TCR beta.

The sample comprised PBMCs. The sequence derives from a man between 18 and 29 years old in good health and CMV-seronegative. This rearrangement joins TRBV9 to TRBJ2-7; weak D call: TRBD2 (5 bases). The CDR3 nucleotides are TGTGCCAGCAGCCCGAGGCCGGGGGAGCAGTACTTC. Amino acid sequence: CASSPRPGEQYF.